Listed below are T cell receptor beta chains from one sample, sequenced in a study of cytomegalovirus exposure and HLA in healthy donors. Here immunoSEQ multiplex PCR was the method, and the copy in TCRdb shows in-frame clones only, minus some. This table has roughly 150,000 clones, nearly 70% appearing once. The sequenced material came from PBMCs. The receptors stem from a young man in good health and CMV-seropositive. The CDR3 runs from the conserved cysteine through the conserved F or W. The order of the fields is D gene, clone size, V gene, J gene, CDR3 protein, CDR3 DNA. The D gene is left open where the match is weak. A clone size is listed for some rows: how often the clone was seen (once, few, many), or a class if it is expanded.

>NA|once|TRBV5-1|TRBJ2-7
CASSLSAGYSYEQYF
TGCGCCAGCAGCTTGTCTGCGGGTTACTCCTACGAGCAGTACTTC
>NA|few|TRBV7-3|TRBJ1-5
CASSLDITQPQHF
TGTGCCAGCAGCTTAGACATTACTCAGCCCCAGCATTTT
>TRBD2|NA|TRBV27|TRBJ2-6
CASWESGVPGANVLTF
TGTGCCAGCTGGGAGAGCGGGGTTCCTGGGGCCAACGTCCTGACTTTC
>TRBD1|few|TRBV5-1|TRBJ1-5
CASSLAGQGNQPQHF
TGCGCCAGCAGCCTGGCGGGACAGGGCAATCAGCCCCAGCATTTT
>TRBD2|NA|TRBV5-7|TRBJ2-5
CASSLVATSGSLFRTQYF
TGTGCCAGCAGCTTGGTGGCCACTAGCGGATCCTTATTCCGGACCCAGTACTTC
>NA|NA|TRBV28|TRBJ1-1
CASSWRMNTEAFF
TGTGCCAGCAGTTGGAGGATGAACACTGAAGCTTTCTTT
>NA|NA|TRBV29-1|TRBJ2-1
CSIKQVGDYNEQFF
TGCAGCATAAAACAGGTTGGTGACTACAATGAGCAGTTCTTC
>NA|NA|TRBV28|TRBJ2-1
CASSLLGAGFAHEQFF
TGTGCCAGCAGTTTGTTAGGAGCGGGTTTTGCCCATGAGCAGTTCTTC
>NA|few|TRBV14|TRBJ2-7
CASSQGMGKGVYEQYF
TGTGCCAGCAGCCAAGGAATGGGTAAGGGAGTCTACGAGCAGTACTTC
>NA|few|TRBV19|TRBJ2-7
CASSISWRDNEQYF
TGTGCCAGTAGTATAAGTTGGCGGGATAACGAGCAGTACTTC
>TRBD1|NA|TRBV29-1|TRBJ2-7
CSVVGQGAMYEQYF
TGCAGCGTTGTCGGGCAGGGGGCCATGTACGAGCAGTACTTC
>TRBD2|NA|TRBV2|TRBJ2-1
CASSRTSGSDEQFF
TGTGCCAGCAGTCGAACTAGCGGGAGCGATGAGCAGTTCTTC
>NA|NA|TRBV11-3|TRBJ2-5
CASSLTVSSTQYF
TGTGCCAGCAGCTTAACAGTTTCGTCGACCCAGTACTTC
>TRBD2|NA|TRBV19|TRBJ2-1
CASTSALAGVYNEQFF
TGTGCCAGTACATCAGCACTAGCGGGAGTCTATAATGAGCAGTTCTTC
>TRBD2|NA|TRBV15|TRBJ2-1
CVTSSGTSGRDEQFF
TGTGTCACCAGCAGCGGGACTAGCGGGCGAGATGAGCAGTTCTTC
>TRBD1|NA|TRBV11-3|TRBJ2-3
CASSEGTASTDTQYF
TGTGCCAGCAGTGAGGGGACAGCTAGCACAGATACGCAGTATTTT
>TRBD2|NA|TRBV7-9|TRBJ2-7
CASSPGLASEQYF
TGTGCCAGCAGCCCCGGACTAGCAAGTGAGCAGTACTTC
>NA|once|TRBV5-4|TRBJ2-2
CASSPGSMGTGELFF
TGTGCCAGCAGCCCCGGGTCAATGGGTACGGGGGAGCTGTTTTTT
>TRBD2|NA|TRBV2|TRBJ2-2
CASQGTSLTGELFF
TGTGCCAGCCAGGGGACTAGTTTGACCGGGGAGCTGTTTTTT
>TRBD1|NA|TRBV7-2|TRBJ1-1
CASSGPGQGYTEAFF
TGTGCCAGCAGCGGCCCGGGACAGGGGTACACTGAAGCTTTCTTT
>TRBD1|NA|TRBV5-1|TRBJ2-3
CATRTGGRTDTQYF
TGCGCCACCCGGACAGGGGGCAGAACAGATACGCAGTATTTT
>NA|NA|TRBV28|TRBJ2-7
CASTRDTAYEQYF
TGTGCCAGCACTCGGGACACAGCCTACGAGCAGTACTTC
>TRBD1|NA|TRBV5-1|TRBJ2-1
CASSIQGHLYNEQFF
TGCGCCAGCAGCATACAGGGGCACCTCTACAATGAGCAGTTCTTC
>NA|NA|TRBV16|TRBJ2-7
CASSQTGEQYF
TGTGCCAGCAGCCAAACGGGCGAGCAGTACTTC
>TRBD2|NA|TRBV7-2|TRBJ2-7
CASSLVLAVYEQYF
TGTGCCAGCAGCTTAGTACTAGCGGTCTACGAGCAGTACTTC
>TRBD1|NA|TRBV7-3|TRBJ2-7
CASSPTSDRVSLGEQYF
TGTGCCAGCAGCCCGACCTCTGACAGGGTTTCCCTGGGGGAGCAGTACTTC
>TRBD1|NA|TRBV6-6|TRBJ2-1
CASSRGQGKGEQFF
TGTGCCAGCAGTAGAGGACAGGGGAAAGGAGAGCAGTTCTTC
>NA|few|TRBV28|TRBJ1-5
CASTIPRYSNQPQHF
TGTGCCAGCACCATCCCGAGGTATAGCAATCAGCCCCAGCATTTT
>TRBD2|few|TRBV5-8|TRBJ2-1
CASSRLLGLLAGDWNEQFF
TGTGCCAGCAGCCGCCTACTGGGACTACTAGCGGGAGACTGGAATGAGCAGTTCTTC
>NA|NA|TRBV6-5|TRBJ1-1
CASSEADVAFF
TGTGCCAGCAGTGAAGCGGACGTTGCTTTCTTT
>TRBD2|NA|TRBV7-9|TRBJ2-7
CASGLAGGRPYEQYF
TGTGCCAGCGGACTAGCGGGAGGAAGACCCTACGAGCAGTACTTC
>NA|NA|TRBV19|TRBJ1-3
CASSREVGPGNTIYF
TGTGCCAGTAGTCGTGAGGTCGGTCCTGGAAACACCATATATTTT
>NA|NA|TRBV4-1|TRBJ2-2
CASSQLLGTHSNTGELFF
TGCGCCAGCAGCCAACTTCTGGGGACACACTCGAACACCGGGGAGCTGTTTTTT
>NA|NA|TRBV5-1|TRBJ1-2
CASSSRDTNYGYTF
TGCGCCAGCAGCTCGAGGGACACCAACTATGGCTACACCTTC
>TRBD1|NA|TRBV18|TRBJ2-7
CASSMDRGQQYF
TGTGCCAGCTCAATGGACAGGGGACAGCAGTACTTC
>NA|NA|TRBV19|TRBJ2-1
CASSATLNNEQFF
TGTGCCAGTAGTGCAACCCTAAACAATGAGCAGTTCTTC
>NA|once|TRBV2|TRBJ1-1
CASSAQIEAFF
TGTGCCAGCAGTGCCCAGATTGAAGCTTTCTTT
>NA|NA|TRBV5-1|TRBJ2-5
CASSFLETQYF
TGCGCCAGCAGCTTTCTAGAGACCCAGTACTTC
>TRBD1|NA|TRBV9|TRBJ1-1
CASSATGTEVRAFF
TGTGCCAGCAGCGCCACCGGGACAGAAGTTAGGGCTTTCTTT
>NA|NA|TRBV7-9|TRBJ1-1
CASSLIQAGEAFF
TGTGCCAGCAGCTTAATCCAGGCTGGTGAAGCTTTCTTT
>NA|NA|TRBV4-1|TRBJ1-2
CASSQEAEDYGYTF
TGCGCCAGCAGCCAAGAAGCAGAGGACTATGGCTACACCTTC